This record concerns one T cell receptor (beta chain) sequence. The CDR3 has 19 amino acids. Germline trimming cut 1 base from V and 6 bases from J; bases unmatched to any gene: 14. CDR1 is SGHTA and CDR2 is FQGNSA in the germline V gene. These data originate in a study of blood T cell repertoires in COVID-19. In the original processing: Reference gene primer amplification in the assay estimated nucleated cell counts. The table came from immunoSEQ multiplex PCR; TCRdb's copy has only in-frame clones and leaves some out. That table furnishes V, J and clone size, whereas the DNA furnished D and trimming. This table holds under 150,000 clones, more than 80% found once.

This sequence was found in a woman older than 75 in a cohort sampled during active or convalescent COVID-19. V gene TRBV7-2 combines with J gene TRBJ1-6; 8 nucleotides align to TRBD1. The sequenced material came from peripheral blood. The CDR3 DNA reads as TGTGCCAGCAGCTTAGAGGTGATAAGGAACAGGGGGTTTAATTCACCCCTCCACTTT. It specifies CASSLEVIRNRGFNSPLHF.